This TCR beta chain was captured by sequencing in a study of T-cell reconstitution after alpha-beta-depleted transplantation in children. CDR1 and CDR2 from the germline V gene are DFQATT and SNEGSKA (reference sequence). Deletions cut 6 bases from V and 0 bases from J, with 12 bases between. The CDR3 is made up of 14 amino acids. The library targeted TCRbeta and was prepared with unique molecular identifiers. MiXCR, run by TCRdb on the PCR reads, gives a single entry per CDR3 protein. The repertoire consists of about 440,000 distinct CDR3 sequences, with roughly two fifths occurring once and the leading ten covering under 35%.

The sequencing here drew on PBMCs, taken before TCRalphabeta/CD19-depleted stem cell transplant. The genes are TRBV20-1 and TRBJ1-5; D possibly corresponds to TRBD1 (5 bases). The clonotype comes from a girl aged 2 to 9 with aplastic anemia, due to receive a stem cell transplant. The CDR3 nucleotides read TGCAGTGCACCCGACAGTACTAGCAATCAGCCCCAGCATTTT. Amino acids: CSAPDSTSNQPQHF.